The 9 T cell receptor beta chains reported below all come from one sample, sequenced in a study of early T cells in non-severe SARS-CoV-2 infection. TCRdb reprocessed the 5' RACE reads with MiXCR, giving one entry per CDR3 protein. The sample shows about 90,000 distinct CDR3 sequences, 9.5% to 15% of them seen only once. This specimen was whole blood, taken at baseline. The receptor set was obtained from an adult who was a healthcare worker with PCR-confirmed SARS-CoV-2 infection or an uninfected control (not recorded which).

In its sample, this clonotype was seen a few times. The chain combines TRBV5-5 with TRBJ2-3, with 8 bases identical to TRBD2. This CDR3 is 16 amino acids long. Germline loops: CDR1 SGHKS, CDR2 YYEKEE (reference sequence). The V and J ends lost 0 bases and 0 bases, in that order; junction bases with no gene match: 3. The CDR3 DNA reads TGTGCCAGCAGCTTGGGACTAGCGCCTAGCACAGATACGCAGTATTTT. It encodes CASSLGLAPSTDTQYF.

The chain has TRBV9 and TRBJ2-6; D is unclear. V lost 0 bases, J lost 2 bases, and 9 bases lay in between. The CDR3 has 16 amino acids. Looked up from germline, CDR1 is SGDLS and CDR2 is YYNGEE. The CDR3 loop reads CASSVAGQAGANVLTF. The CDR3 DNA sequence: TGTGCCAGCAGCGTAGCTGGGCAGGCTGGGGCCAACGTCCTGACTTTC.

The chain has TRBV21-1 and TRBJ2-5; TRBD2 was called by the table and not checked on the DNA. TRBV21-1 is deemed a pseudogene. This CDR3 contains 18 residues. The CDR3 is CASSSQGLAGRLRETQYF. In nucleotides, the CDR3 is TGTGCCAGCAGCTCCCAGGGACTAGCGGGAAGGTTGAGGGAGACCCAGTACTTC.

The CDR3 region has the DNA TGTGCCAGCTCACCAACGGGACAGTCAATAGGGGATGAGCAGTTCTTC. Amino acids: CASSPTGQSIGDEQFF. This chain links TRBV18 with TRBJ2-1; TRBD1 aligns across 7 bases. After removal of 2 bases from V and 8 bases from J, the junction contained 12 bases not matched to a gene. The CDR3 has 16 amino acids. Germline values: CDR1 KGHSH, CDR2 LQKENI.

A few counts support this clonotype. This chain's CDR3 is CASSSRGFMLAGSGDTQYF. The DNA for the CDR3 is TGTGCCAGCAGCTCCCGGGGGTTCATGCTAGCGGGAAGTGGAGATACGCAGTATTTT. The rearrangement links TRBV11-2 to TRBJ2-3; TRBD2 agrees at 9 bases. Germline V gene data show CDR1 as SGHAT and CDR2 as FQNNGV. Trimming removed 4 bases from V and 5 bases from J; junction bases left unmatched: 19. The CDR3 is 19 amino acids.

This clonotype was counted only a few times. The CDR3: CSAEVLAGVVETQYF. The CDR3, as DNA: TGCAGCGCCGAGGTCCTAGCGGGAGTTGTAGAGACCCAGTACTTC. This chain joins TRBV29-1 and TRBJ2-5, with TRBD2 identical over 10 bases. The V gene's germline CDR1 is SQVTM and CDR2 ANQGSEA. Trimming removed 7 bases from V and 4 bases from J; junction bases left unmatched: 12. The CDR3 totals 15 residues.

The rearrangement links TRBV5-1 to TRBJ2-1; tentative D call: TRBD1 (6 bases). CDR3 length: 13 residues. With 2 bases removed from V and 7 bases from J, the gap between germline ends came to 10 bases. Germline CDR1 reads SGHRS; CDR2 reads YFSETQ. CDR3 sequence reads: CASSFLQGNEQFF. The DNA for the CDR3 is TGCGCCAGCAGCTTCTTACAGGGTAATGAGCAGTTCTTC.

This rearrangement joins TRBV6-5 to TRBJ2-7, with D possibly being TRBD2 (6 bases). The germline V and J ends were trimmed by 0 bases and 1 base, with 7 bases remaining between them. Germline lookup yields CDR1 MNHEY and CDR2 SVGAGI. This CDR3 has 14 amino acids. For the CDR3, the DNA is TGTGCCAGCAGTTACTCCCGGGGGTCCTACGAGCAGTACTTC. It encodes CASSYSRGSYEQYF.

The chain is built from TRBV7-9 and TRBJ1-3; 9 bases map to TRBD1. Germline CDR1 SEHNR, CDR2 FQNEAQ (reference sequence). The junction had 4 bases not matched to a gene; V was cut back by 1 base and J by 0 bases. The CDR3 has 17 amino acids. The CDR3 protein is CASSLGGQGLSGNTIYF. The CDR3 DNA follows: TGTGCCAGCAGCTTAGGGGGACAGGGCCTCTCTGGAAACACCATATATTTT. Variable domain in full (rest from reference TRBV7-9 and TRBJ1-3): DTGVSQNPRHKITKRGQNVTFRCDPISEHNRLYWYRQTLGQGPEFLTYFQNEAQLEKSRLLSDRFSAERPKGSFSTLEIQRTEQGDSAMYLCASSLGGQGLSGNTIYFGEGSWLTVV.